The 14 T cell receptor beta chains listed next were all sequenced from one sample in a study of cytomegalovirus exposure and HLA in healthy donors (dated by TCRdb to the late 2010s). Libraries were prepared through the immunoSEQ multiplex PCR assay. The multiplex PCR relied on a mix of 60 forward primers for TCR Vbeta segments and 13 reverse primers for TCR Jbeta segments. TCRdb took this table from immuneACCESS and kept in-frame rearrangements with V and J called. Such tables lack part of the clones; where checked against another copy, unresolved V genes explain under half of the gap, and the rest is unexplained. The sample table holds about 91,000 clones, of which around nine tenths were seen once. The ten largest clones capture roughly 9.2% of the sample. Sequenced material: PBMCs. These receptors originate from a man aged 30-40 years in good health and CMV-seropositive.

J is TRBJ1-5 and V is TRBV28; 7 bases line up with TRBD1. The CDR3 contains 15 residues. Germline values: CDR1 MDHEN, CDR2 SYDVKM. Unmatched junction bases numbered 7, after V lost 3 bases and J lost 5 bases. The DNA for the CDR3 is TGTGCCAGCAGTTTCGGACAGGTTTATGATCAGCCCCAGCATTTT. Translated: CASSFGQVYDQPQHF.

The chain employs TRBV5-1 and TRBJ2-1, with 8 bases that match TRBD1. The ends lost 4 bases at V and 1 base at J; junction bases unmatched: 7. The CDR3 is 16 residues long. Germline CDR1 and CDR2: SGHRS and YFSETQ. The CDR3 here is CASSLHWDRSYNEQFF. DNA of the CDR3: TGCGCCAGCAGCCTCCATTGGGACAGGTCCTACAATGAGCAGTTCTTC. The whole variable domain, filled in from reference TRBV5-1 and TRBJ2-1, reads KAGVTQTPRYLIKTRGQQVTLSCSPISGHRSVSWYQQTPGQGLQFLFEYFSETQRNKGNFPGRFSGRQFSNSRSEMNVSTLELGDSALYLCASSLHWDRSYNEQFFGPGTRLTVL.

The chain joins TRBV7-2 to TRBJ2-1; TRBD2 matches at 9 bases. After removal of 8 bases from V and 8 bases from J, the junction contained 16 bases not matched to a gene. Germline V gene lookup returns CDR1 SGHTA and CDR2 FQGNSA. The CDR3 extends over 16 amino acids. CDR3 amino acids: CASLPRGGRAIDEQFF. The DNA for the CDR3 is TGTGCCAGCCTCCCTAGGGGCGGGAGGGCAATCGATGAGCAGTTCTTC.

The V gene is TRBV28, the J gene TRBJ2-5, with a tentative D call TRBD2 (6 bases). In germline, CDR1 is MDHEN, CDR2 SYDVKM. The CDR3 runs to 15 residues. V lost 6 bases, J lost 2 bases, and 16 bases lay in between. CDR3 in DNA: TGTGCCAGCAGGGTCGGTAGCGGAAGGCAAGAGACCCAGTACTTC. Translation: CASRVGSGRQETQYF.

V usage is TRBV29-1 and J usage is TRBJ2-2, with a weak D call TRBD2 (6 bases). Per germline, CDR1 SQVTM and CDR2 ANQGSEA. The ends were cut back, 3 bases at V and 4 bases at J, with 6 bases in the middle. The CDR3 runs 12 residues. CDR3 protein: CSVERGTGELFF. CDR3 coding DNA: TGCAGCGTTGAGCGGGGCACCGGGGAGCTGTTTTTT.

This chain joins TRBV7-9 and TRBJ1-5; 9 nucleotides match TRBD1. Germline V gene sequence: CDR1 SEHNR, CDR2 FQNEAQ (reference sequence). This CDR3 has 17 residues. After removal of 5 bases from V and 0 bases from J, the junction contained 8 bases not matched to a gene. The CDR3 DNA reads as TGTGCCAGCAGCCCGGGGACAGGGCCTTATAGCAATCAGCCCCAGCATTTT. Translated: CASSPGTGPYSNQPQHF.

This clone was detected once. V gene TRBV6-5 combines with J gene TRBJ1-4, with 10 bases that match TRBD1. J gave up 4 bases and V 6 bases, and 2 bases lay outside the gene matches. This CDR3 comprises 14 residues. Germline loops: CDR1 MNHEY, CDR2 SVGAGI. The CDR3 nucleotides are TGTGCCAGCAGAAGGGACAGGGGTAATGAAAAACTGTTTTTT. Its translation is CASRRDRGNEKLFF.

The V gene is TRBV6-1, the J gene TRBJ1-2, with D tentatively TRBD1 (5 bases). CDR3 size: 14 residues. Trimming pared 6 bases from V and 4 bases from J, leaving 15 bases between. Germline V CDR1 and CDR2: MNHNS, SASEGT. This chain's CDR3 is CASRTRDGGYGYTF. The CDR3 DNA reads as TGTGCCAGCAGGACCCGGGACGGGGGCTATGGCTACACCTTC.

This chain uses TRBV6-5 with TRBJ2-7; 10 bases line up with TRBD2. The J segment lost 9 bases and the V segment lost 1 base, leaving 6 bases of the junction unmatched. CDR3 length equals 14 residues. Germline V lookup: CDR1 MNHEY, CDR2 SVGAGI. The CDR3 coding sequence is TGTGCCAGCAGTTACTTGCTAGCGGGAGACCGGCAGTACTTC. It encodes CASSYLLAGDRQYF.

The chain uses TRBV28 and TRBJ2-5, with TRBD1 matching over 7 bases. The V gene end was trimmed by 5 bases and the J gene end by 4 bases; junction bases not matched to a gene: 19. The CDR3 runs 18 residues. The germline V gene encodes CDR1 MDHEN and CDR2 SYDVKM. The CDR3 sequence is CASSPIWTGPRLGETQYF. The CDR3 DNA reads as TGTGCCAGCAGTCCCATCTGGACAGGACCCCGTTTAGGAGAGACCCAGTACTTC. Looking up the rest from reference TRBV28 and TRBJ2-5 gives the full variable domain: DVKVTQSSRYLVKRTGEKVFLECVQDMDHENMFWYRQDPGLGLRLIYFSYDVKMKEKGDIPEGYSVSREKKERFSLILESASTNQTSMYLCASSPIWTGPRLGETQYFGPGTRLLVL.

The rearrangement uses TRBV28 and TRBJ1-5; unclear D gene. The length of the CDR3 is 17 residues. The germline V gene encodes CDR1 MDHEN and CDR2 SYDVKM. Trimming took 6 bases from V and 2 from J, leaving 20 bases between them. The CDR3 DNA reads TGTGCCAGCAGGCCTCCTCGACTGGTCGGTGGCAATCAGCCCCAGCATTTT. Protein: CASRPPRLVGGNQPQHF.

J is TRBJ2-1 and V is TRBV18, with 11 bases identical to TRBD1. Germline V gene lookup returns CDR1 KGHSH and CDR2 LQKENI. There are 15 residues in the CDR3. The ends lost 8 bases at V and 9 bases at J; junction bases unmatched: 12. CDR3 residues: CASDPGQGERGEQFF. The DNA for the CDR3 is TGTGCCAGCGACCCGGGACAGGGGGAGCGAGGTGAGCAGTTCTTC.

This chain joins TRBV30 and TRBJ1-1, with D perhaps TRBD1 (5 bases). The CDR3 loop spans 11 amino acids. Germline V CDR1 and CDR2: GTSNPN, SVGIG (reference sequence). With 1 base removed from V and 13 bases from J, the gap between germline ends came to 13 bases. CDR3 DNA: TGTGCCTGGAGTGCCCGGATAGGGGTTTTCTTT. Amino acid sequence: CAWSARIGVFF.

The J gene is TRBJ2-7, the V gene TRBV7-2; no clear D gene. The V end lost 8 bases, the J end lost 3 bases, and 17 bases lay between the germline ends. The CDR3 sequence is 14 residues long. CDR1 and CDR2 from the germline V gene are SGHTA and FQGNSA. CDR3 amino acids: CASAWARENYEQYF. CDR3 DNA sequence: TGTGCCAGCGCGTGGGCCAGAGAGAACTACGAGCAGTACTTC.